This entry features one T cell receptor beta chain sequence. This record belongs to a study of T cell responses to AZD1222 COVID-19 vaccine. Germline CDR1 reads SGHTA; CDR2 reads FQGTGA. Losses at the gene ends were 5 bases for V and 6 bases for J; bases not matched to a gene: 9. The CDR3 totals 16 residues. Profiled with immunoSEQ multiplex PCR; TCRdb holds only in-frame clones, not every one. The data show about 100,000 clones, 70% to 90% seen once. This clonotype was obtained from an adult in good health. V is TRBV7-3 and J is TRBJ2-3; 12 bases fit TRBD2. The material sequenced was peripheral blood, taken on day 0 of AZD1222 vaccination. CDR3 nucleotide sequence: TGTGCCAGCAGCCGACAACCTAGCGGGAGGGGGGATACGCAGTATTTT. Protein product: CASSRQPSGRGDTQYF.